The rows below give T cell receptor beta chains drawn from one sample of a study of shared clonotypes between healthy human individuals. Sequenced by immunoSEQ multiplex PCR; TCRdb stores in-frame clones only, minus some. The table records about 2.4 million clones, approximately 93% of them present only once. The sequenced material came from naive CD4+ T cells from PBMCs. The receptors shown here come from a young man in good health. Some clones in this sample may be carry-over from other donors' samples. Each CDR3 is given with its conserved first and last residue. A D gene is named only where the DNA matches it firmly. For some rows the clone size is stated as once, few or many, or as a class when expanded; others skip it.

TGTGCCAGCAGTGTCCGGGACAGAGGAAACACCATATATTTT	CASSVRDRGNTIYF	.	TRBJ1-3	TRBV6-1	TRBD1
TGTGCCAGTAGTAGGACGGGACAGTTGAACACTGAAGCTTTCTTT	CASSRTGQLNTEAFF	.	TRBJ1-1	TRBV19	TRBD1
TGTGCCAGCAGGATAGCGAGGGAGGGGCCTTCGTTGACTTTC	CASRIAREGPSLTF	.	TRBJ2-6	TRBV2	TRBD2
TGTGCCAGCTCACCACCAGGCATCGGGGCGGACTATGGCTACACCTTC	CASSPPGIGADYGYTF	once	TRBJ1-2	TRBV18	.
TGTGCCAGCAGTTACTCGAAGGGACAGGTGGACTACGAGCAGTACTTC	CASSYSKGQVDYEQYF	.	TRBJ2-7	TRBV6-5	TRBD1
TGTGCCAGCAGTGGGTGGACAACTAGCACAGATACGCAGTATTTT	CASSGWTTSTDTQYF	.	TRBJ2-3	TRBV6-1	.
TGTGCCAGCAGTTTCCCGAGGGAAACGGAGAAAGCTTTCTTT	CASSFPRETEKAFF	once	TRBJ1-1	TRBV28	.
TGTGCCAGCAGTTTTGGGGACAGGGTAGAGACCCAGTACTTC	CASSFGDRVETQYF	.	TRBJ2-5	TRBV27	TRBD1
TGTGCCAGCAGCTTGGTCCCAGGTTCCTCCTCTGGGGCCAACGTCCTGACTTTC	CASSLVPGSSSGANVLTF	.	TRBJ2-6	TRBV5-4	.
TGTGCCAGCAGTTCGGGACAGGGGCTTGGGCAAGAGACCCAGTACTTC	CASSSGQGLGQETQYF	.	TRBJ2-5	TRBV28	TRBD1
TGTGCCAGCAGTGAATTCCCTTCACAGGCCTCTGGAAACACCATATATTTT	CASSEFPSQASGNTIYF	.	TRBJ1-3	TRBV25-1	.
TGTGCCAGCAGCTTGTTAATGGAACCCCTCGGCGAGCAGTACTTC	CASSLLMEPLGEQYF	.	TRBJ2-7	TRBV5-5	.
TGTGCCAGCAGCTTGCTCGGGCAGTCTAACTATGGCTACACCTTC	CASSLLGQSNYGYTF	.	TRBJ1-2	TRBV5-5	.
TGTGCCACGGAGAGCGGGAGTGGAGAGACCCAGTACTTC	CATESGSGETQYF	.	TRBJ2-5	TRBV6-1	TRBD2
TGTGCCAGCAGCCACAGGTATGGCGTGACAGATACGCAGTATTTT	CASSHRYGVTDTQYF	.	TRBJ2-3	TRBV11-2	.
TGTGCCAGTAGTATTGGCGGGGGGGAACAAGAGACCCAGTACTTC	CASSIGGGEQETQYF	.	TRBJ2-5	TRBV19	TRBD2
TGTGCCAGCAGCCCGGCAGCGGGAGGGTACACAGATACGCAGTATTTT	CASSPAAGGYTDTQYF	once	TRBJ2-3	TRBV9	TRBD2
TGCGCCAGCAGCTTGTCACTAGCGGGATTTATCGATGAGCAGTTCTTC	CASSLSLAGFIDEQFF	.	TRBJ2-1	TRBV5-1	TRBD2
TGTGCCAGCAGGATGCGGGAGGGGCTAGGAGAGCAGTACTTC	CASRMREGLGEQYF	.	TRBJ2-7	TRBV7-2	TRBD2
TGTGCCAGCAGCTTAGGAAGCCTAGCGGGAGTCAATGAGCAGTTCTTC	CASSLGSLAGVNEQFF	.	TRBJ2-1	TRBV7-2	TRBD2
TGTGCCAGCAGTCGCCTGGGAGGGGCCTACGAGCAGTACTTC	CASSRLGGAYEQYF	.	TRBJ2-7	TRBV6-1	TRBD2
TGTGCCAGCAGCCAAGTCCGGTACGAGCAGTACTTC	CASSQVRYEQYF	.	TRBJ2-7	TRBV28	.
TGTGCCAGCAGCCCGACAGTCGGACGCTTTAACTATGGCTACACCTTC	CASSPTVGRFNYGYTF	.	TRBJ1-2	TRBV5-6	.
TGCAGCGTTCGACCGGGGCCACCGAACACCGGGGAGCTGTTTTTT	CSVRPGPPNTGELFF	.	TRBJ2-2	TRBV29-1	.
TGTGCCAGTAGTCCCATCCGGGACAACCGTAGCAATCAGCCCCAGCATTTT	CASSPIRDNRSNQPQHF	.	TRBJ1-5	TRBV19	.
TGTGCCAGCAGTTTATCTTTGACAGGTGGAGAGACCCAGTACTTC	CASSLSLTGGETQYF	.	TRBJ2-5	TRBV27	.
TGTGCCCCACGGGACAGCCATACTAATGAAAAACTGTTTTTT	CAPRDSHTNEKLFF	.	TRBJ1-4	TRBV19	TRBD1
TGTGCCAGCAGCCGAAACCGAGCTTTCTTT	CASSRNRAFF	.	TRBJ1-1	TRBV7-9	.
TGTGCCAGCAGCCAAGTATTGGGGGAGCAGTACTTC	CASSQVLGEQYF	.	TRBJ2-7	TRBV4-2	.
TGTGCCAGCAGCCGGAAGGGACGAGACGAAAAACTGTTTTTT	CASSRKGRDEKLFF	.	TRBJ1-4	TRBV6-5	.
TGTGCCAGCAGCCCCCGGGACAGGTTGGCTGAAGCTTTCTTT	CASSPRDRLAEAFF	few	TRBJ1-1	TRBV7-9	TRBD1
TGTGCCAGTAGTATCGAGGGCGGAGAAGGAAACACCATATATTTT	CASSIEGGEGNTIYF	.	TRBJ1-3	TRBV19	.
TGTGCCAGCAGCCCGGGACAGCTAGCCAAAAACATTCAGTACTTC	CASSPGQLAKNIQYF	.	TRBJ2-4	TRBV6-5	TRBD1
TGTGCCTGTAGGGTCTCCAATGAAAAACTGTTTTTT	CACRVSNEKLFF	.	TRBJ1-4	TRBV28	.
TGTGCCAGCAGCTTGTTCGGGCCCAGCTCCTACAATGAGCAGTTCTTC	CASSLFGPSSYNEQFF	.	TRBJ2-1	TRBV5-4	.
TGTGCCAGCAGCTTACAGGGGGCGCGAGATGGCTACACCTTC	CASSLQGARDGYTF	.	TRBJ1-2	TRBV7-3	TRBD1
TGTGCCAGCAGCCAGTTTAACGGGGCGTCCGGCTACACCTTC	CASSQFNGASGYTF	once	TRBJ1-2	TRBV6-4	.
TGCGCCAGCAGCCGTAGCGAGATGCGCCCTGAGCAGTTCTTC	CASSRSEMRPEQFF	.	TRBJ2-1	TRBV10-1	.
TGCGCCAGCAGCCAATACGGCTCCGGTAGTGAAAAACTGTTTTTT	CASSQYGSGSEKLFF	.	TRBJ1-4	TRBV4-1	.
TGTGCCAGCAGTTACACGACAGGGGCGAACACTGAAGCTTTCTTT	CASSYTTGANTEAFF	.	TRBJ1-1	TRBV6-5	TRBD1
TGTGCCAGTAAAAGTAGTGGGGACAGGCTGAACTATGGCTACACCTTC	CASKSSGDRLNYGYTF	once	TRBJ1-2	TRBV19	TRBD1
TGCGCCAGCAGCCGACTAGCGGTCAGCTCCTACGAGCAGTACTTC	CASSRLAVSSYEQYF	.	TRBJ2-7	TRBV4-1	TRBD2
TGTGCCAGCAGCTTGGACAACTATCCGGGGTCTGAGCAGTTCTTC	CASSLDNYPGSEQFF	.	TRBJ2-1	TRBV5-4	.
TGTGCCAGCAGCCAACCAAATACTAGACACACAGATACGCAGTATTTT	CASSQPNTRHTDTQYF	once	TRBJ2-3	TRBV4-2	.
TGTGCCATCTCACCGGGAGTTCGCACAGATACGCAGTATTTT	CAISPGVRTDTQYF	once	TRBJ2-3	TRBV10-3	.
TGCGCCAGCAGCCTTGGCGGGAACCCTGAAGCTTTCTTT	CASSLGGNPEAFF	.	TRBJ1-1	TRBV5-1	.
TGTGCCAGCAGTATACTAGCGGGAGGCGCAGATACGCAGTATTTT	CASSILAGGADTQYF	.	TRBJ2-3	TRBV11-2	TRBD2
TGCGCCAGCAGCTTGGTGGTAGCGGGAGCAGGGGATACGCAGTATTTT	CASSLVVAGAGDTQYF	.	TRBJ2-3	TRBV5-1	TRBD2
TGTGCCAGCAAGCGTCCCTCTGGGGCCAACGTCCTGACTTTC	CASKRPSGANVLTF	.	TRBJ2-6	TRBV2	.
TGTGCCAGCAGCTTAGTAAACGGATACGAGCAGTACTTC	CASSLVNGYEQYF	.	TRBJ2-7	TRBV11-2	.
TGTGCCAGCAGTGAAGCCCCGGGAGCAGGGACTAATGAAAAACTGTTTTTT	CASSEAPGAGTNEKLFF	.	TRBJ1-4	TRBV6-1	.
TGCGCCAGCAGTCATATGAGAGGCGGTAACTATGGCTACACCTTC	CASSHMRGGNYGYTF	.	TRBJ1-2	TRBV23-1	.
TGTGCCAGCAGCTTAGACCCCGGGACAGGTTCATATACGCAGTATTTT	CASSLDPGTGSYTQYF	once	TRBJ2-3	TRBV7-8	TRBD1